These T cell receptor beta chains were read from a single sample in a study of blood T cells in healthy people across ages. TCRdb passed the 5' RACE reads through MiXCR, listing each CDR3 protein once. Of 700,000 to 1,000,000 distinct CDR3 sequences listed, around 42% were seen once; the top ten hold nearly 20%. The specimen was blood. These receptors came from a man between 60 and 75 years old in good health. The CDR3 runs from the conserved cysteine through the conserved F or W. The D gene is left open where the match is weak. Only part of the rows carry a size: once, few, many, or a class if the clone is expanded.

j_call: TRBJ2-5; d_call: TRBD2; clone_size: few; v_call: TRBV11-2; cdr3_nt: TGTGCCAGCAGCTTAGATAGTCGCCTAGCGGGGGGCCAAGAGACCCAGTACTTC; cdr3_aa: CASSLDSRLAGGQETQYF
j_call: TRBJ2-1; d_call: NA; clone_size: NA; v_call: TRBV29-1; cdr3_nt: TGCAGCGTTCGAGCCGCACTGGGCTCCTACAATGAGCAGTTCTTC; cdr3_aa: CSVRAALGSYNEQFF
j_call: TRBJ1-1; d_call: NA; clone_size: NA; v_call: TRBV30; cdr3_nt: TGTGCCTGGAATAAACCTTCGACAGGAGAAGCTTTCTTT; cdr3_aa: CAWNKPSTGEAFF
j_call: TRBJ2-6; d_call: NA; clone_size: NA; v_call: TRBV4-3; cdr3_nt: TGCGCCAGCAGCCAAGCGCTGACCCGCTCTGGGGCCAACGTCCTGACTTTC; cdr3_aa: CASSQALTRSGANVLTF
j_call: TRBJ2-5; d_call: TRBD2; clone_size: NA; v_call: TRBV7-2; cdr3_nt: TGTGCCAGCAGCTTAAAAGCGGGGCAAGAGACCCAGTACTTC; cdr3_aa: CASSLKAGQETQYF
j_call: TRBJ2-5; d_call: NA; clone_size: many; v_call: TRBV6-2/TRBV6-3; cdr3_nt: TGTGCCAGCACCTTACAAGTTCAAGAGACCCAGTACTTC; cdr3_aa: CASTLQVQETQYF
j_call: TRBJ2-3; d_call: TRBD1; clone_size: once; v_call: TRBV6-2/TRBV6-3; cdr3_nt: TGTGCCAGCAGGCAAAGACAGGGGCCCGAAGATACGCAGTATTTT; cdr3_aa: CASRQRQGPEDTQYF
j_call: TRBJ1-5; d_call: NA; clone_size: NA; v_call: TRBV20-1; cdr3_nt: TGCAGTGCTAGCCCCGGGACCGGGGGGGTTCAGCCCCAGCATTTT; cdr3_aa: CSASPGTGGVQPQHF
j_call: TRBJ2-3; d_call: NA; clone_size: NA; v_call: TRBV7-2; cdr3_nt: TGTGCCAGCAGCTTTTTTAGGGCAGCCACAGATACGCAGTATTTT; cdr3_aa: CASSFFRAATDTQYF
j_call: TRBJ2-5; d_call: NA; clone_size: NA; v_call: TRBV7-9; cdr3_nt: TGTGCCAGCAGCTCAGAAACAGTGTACTTC; cdr3_aa: CASSSETVYF
j_call: TRBJ2-7; d_call: NA; clone_size: NA; v_call: TRBV21-1; cdr3_nt: TGTGCCAGCAGCCCACATTGGGGGGGTTACAGCTACGAGCAGTACTTC; cdr3_aa: CASSPHWGGYSYEQYF
j_call: TRBJ2-7; d_call: NA; clone_size: NA; v_call: TRBV6-2/TRBV6-3; cdr3_nt: TGTGCCAGCAGTTACTCTCTGGGGGCTGGGGAGCAGTACTTC; cdr3_aa: CASSYSLGAGEQYF
j_call: TRBJ1-2; d_call: NA; clone_size: NA; v_call: TRBV28; cdr3_nt: TGTGCCAGCAGTCCCGTTGGGGGCTATGGCTACACCTTC; cdr3_aa: CASSPVGGYGYTF
j_call: TRBJ2-1; d_call: TRBD2; clone_size: NA; v_call: TRBV6-2/TRBV6-3; cdr3_nt: TGTGCCAGCAATCCGGGGGGACTTAGCTCCTACAATGAGCAGTTCTTC; cdr3_aa: CASNPGGLSSYNEQFF
j_call: TRBJ2-5; d_call: TRBD2; clone_size: NA; v_call: TRBV20-1; cdr3_nt: TGCAGTGCTAGCCCCTTGGGAGGCGGGGGGCCGACAGAGACCCAGTACTTC; cdr3_aa: CSASPLGGGGPTETQYF
j_call: TRBJ2-7; d_call: NA; clone_size: NA; v_call: TRBV10-3; cdr3_nt: TGTGCCATCAGCAGGGACATAGACTACGAGCAGTACTTC; cdr3_aa: CAISRDIDYEQYF
j_call: TRBJ2-2; d_call: NA; clone_size: once; v_call: TRBV4-3; cdr3_nt: TGCGCCAGCAGCCAAGTTTTCAGAATGGACACCGGGGAGCTGTTTTTT; cdr3_aa: CASSQVFRMDTGELFF
j_call: TRBJ2-3; d_call: NA; clone_size: NA; v_call: TRBV3-1; cdr3_nt: TGTGCCAGCAGCCTCAGGGCCTCCATCACAGATACGCAGTATTTT; cdr3_aa: CASSLRASITDTQYF
j_call: TRBJ2-3; d_call: TRBD2; clone_size: NA; v_call: TRBV5-1; cdr3_nt: TGCGCCAGCAGCGGTGGGACTAACGGGCACACAGATACGCAGTATTTT; cdr3_aa: CASSGGTNGHTDTQYF
j_call: TRBJ2-3; d_call: NA; clone_size: NA; v_call: TRBV5-1; cdr3_nt: TGCGCCAGCAGCTTGGGAGGGGCGGTGGCAGATACGCAGTATTTT; cdr3_aa: CASSLGGAVADTQYF
j_call: TRBJ2-4; d_call: NA; clone_size: NA; v_call: TRBV28; cdr3_nt: TGTGCCAGCACCGCAGCTCTCCCCAAAAACATTCAGTACTTC; cdr3_aa: CASTAALPKNIQYF
j_call: TRBJ2-3; d_call: TRBD2; clone_size: NA; v_call: TRBV20-1; cdr3_nt: TGCAGTGCTAGGCCTCTAGCGGGGGGGCCGGGCACAGATACGCAGTATTTT; cdr3_aa: CSARPLAGGPGTDTQYF
j_call: TRBJ2-3; d_call: TRBD1; clone_size: NA; v_call: TRBV12-3/TRBV12-4; cdr3_nt: TGTGCCAGCAGTTTAGACCGGGGACAGGGAACCTCTGGTAGCACAGATACGCAGTATTTT; cdr3_aa: CASSLDRGQGTSGSTDTQYF
j_call: TRBJ2-4; d_call: NA; clone_size: NA; v_call: TRBV6-1; cdr3_nt: TGTGCCGGCAGTGAAGGGGCTTCTTTACGAAAGTACTTC; cdr3_aa: CAGSEGASLRKYF
j_call: TRBJ1-2; d_call: NA; clone_size: few; v_call: TRBV20-1; cdr3_nt: TGCAGTGCCCCTACAGCGGAAGATGGCTACACCTTC; cdr3_aa: CSAPTAEDGYTF
j_call: TRBJ2-7; d_call: TRBD1; clone_size: NA; v_call: TRBV5-1; cdr3_nt: TGCGCCAGCAGCTCACAGGGGGCATCGGAAGAGCAGTACTTC; cdr3_aa: CASSSQGASEEQYF
j_call: TRBJ1-6; d_call: NA; clone_size: NA; v_call: TRBV3-1; cdr3_nt: TGTGCCAGCAGCTACCGGGCCCATATGGCTGATTCACCCCTCCACTTT; cdr3_aa: CASSYRAHMADSPLHF
j_call: TRBJ2-3; d_call: NA; clone_size: NA; v_call: TRBV30; cdr3_nt: TGTGCCTGGAATCTGGGCCGGGACTCCCTTTTTACAGATACGCAGTATTTT; cdr3_aa: CAWNLGRDSLFTDTQYF
j_call: TRBJ2-7; d_call: NA; clone_size: few; v_call: TRBV5-1; cdr3_nt: TGCGCCAGCAGCCAGTGGGACTCCGAGCAGTACTTC; cdr3_aa: CASSQWDSEQYF
j_call: TRBJ1-4; d_call: NA; clone_size: NA; v_call: TRBV5-1; cdr3_nt: TGCGCCAGCAGCTTGTTTTCCGAGGGGGAAAAACTGTTTTTT; cdr3_aa: CASSLFSEGEKLFF
j_call: TRBJ2-3; d_call: TRBD1; clone_size: NA; v_call: TRBV11-2; cdr3_nt: TGTGCCAGCACCCAAGGCCAGGGGGCCACCCTTAGCACAGATACGCAGTATTTT; cdr3_aa: CASTQGQGATLSTDTQYF
j_call: TRBJ2-1; d_call: NA; clone_size: few; v_call: TRBV4-3; cdr3_nt: TGCGCCAGCAGCCAAGAGGGGAAGCGAAGTGAGCAGTTCTTC; cdr3_aa: CASSQEGKRSEQFF
j_call: TRBJ1-5; d_call: NA; clone_size: few; v_call: TRBV4-1; cdr3_nt: TGCGCCAGCAGCCAAGGCCCGGGTCAGCCCCAGCATTTT; cdr3_aa: CASSQGPGQPQHF
j_call: TRBJ2-7; d_call: NA; clone_size: NA; v_call: TRBV5-1; cdr3_nt: TGCGCCAGCAGCTTGTCTAGCCTTGACGAGCAGTACTTC; cdr3_aa: CASSLSSLDEQYF
j_call: TRBJ1-2; d_call: TRBD1; clone_size: NA; v_call: TRBV4-3; cdr3_nt: TGCGCCAGCAGCCAAGCTAAACGGGGCTACTCAGGGGGCTATGGCTACACCTTC; cdr3_aa: CASSQAKRGYSGGYGYTF
j_call: TRBJ1-1; d_call: NA; clone_size: NA; v_call: TRBV28; cdr3_nt: TGTGCCAGCAGTTTATCGGCTACAGGGCAGAACACTGAAGCTTTCTTT; cdr3_aa: CASSLSATGQNTEAFF
j_call: TRBJ1-6; d_call: TRBD1; clone_size: NA; v_call: TRBV7-2; cdr3_nt: TGTGCCAGCAGCTTATGGGGGACAGGGAGAACGAATTCACCCCTCCACTTT; cdr3_aa: CASSLWGTGRTNSPLHF
j_call: TRBJ2-3; d_call: NA; clone_size: few; v_call: TRBV29-1; cdr3_nt: TGCAGCGTTGAAGTTCCTTTAGGGGAGTTAGATACGCAGTATTTT; cdr3_aa: CSVEVPLGELDTQYF
j_call: TRBJ1-2; d_call: NA; clone_size: few; v_call: TRBV20-1; cdr3_nt: TGCAGTGCTAGAGGGTTCCAGGAGGGCTATGGCTACACCTTC; cdr3_aa: CSARGFQEGYGYTF
j_call: TRBJ1-5; d_call: NA; clone_size: NA; v_call: TRBV2; cdr3_nt: TGTGCCAGCAGTGAGGGCGGCTATAGCAATCAGCCCCAGCATTTT; cdr3_aa: CASSEGGYSNQPQHF
j_call: TRBJ2-7; d_call: TRBD1; clone_size: few; v_call: TRBV10-3; cdr3_nt: TGTGCCATTAGTGAGGGGACAGCCCCCTACGAGCAGTACTTC; cdr3_aa: CAISEGTAPYEQYF
j_call: TRBJ2-1; d_call: NA; clone_size: few; v_call: TRBV11-3; cdr3_nt: TGTGCCAGCAGCTTAGATCGCAAAGGGAGCTCCTACAATGAGCAGTTCTTC; cdr3_aa: CASSLDRKGSSYNEQFF
j_call: TRBJ2-2; d_call: TRBD2; clone_size: NA; v_call: TRBV5-1; cdr3_nt: TGCGCCAGCAGTACGGGACTAGCGGGGGCCCAGAACACCGGGGAGCTGTTTTTT; cdr3_aa: CASSTGLAGAQNTGELFF
j_call: TRBJ2-3; d_call: TRBD1; clone_size: NA; v_call: TRBV10-3; cdr3_nt: TGTGCCATCAGGGACAGGGCTACAGATACGCAGTATTTT; cdr3_aa: CAIRDRATDTQYF
j_call: TRBJ2-1; d_call: TRBD1; clone_size: few; v_call: TRBV20-1; cdr3_nt: TGCAGTGCTACCGACAGGGGGATTTACAATGAGCAGTTCTTC; cdr3_aa: CSATDRGIYNEQFF
j_call: TRBJ2-1; d_call: TRBD2; clone_size: few; v_call: TRBV5-1; cdr3_nt: TGCGCCAGCAGCTACAGCGGGGGTAGTTCCTACAATGAGCAGTTCTTC; cdr3_aa: CASSYSGGSSYNEQFF
j_call: TRBJ1-4; d_call: TRBD1; clone_size: NA; v_call: TRBV28; cdr3_nt: TGTGCCAGCAGTACCCCGGGACAGGGGGCAAGGGAAAAACTGTTTTTT; cdr3_aa: CASSTPGQGAREKLFF
j_call: TRBJ2-1; d_call: NA; clone_size: NA; v_call: TRBV29-1; cdr3_nt: TGCAGCGTAGAGTATTCCGGGAACTACAATGAGCAGTTCTTC; cdr3_aa: CSVEYSGNYNEQFF
j_call: TRBJ2-5; d_call: NA; clone_size: once; v_call: TRBV5-5; cdr3_nt: TGTGCCAGCAGCTTGGCGCCCCGGATGGGAGAGACCCAGTACTTC; cdr3_aa: CASSLAPRMGETQYF
j_call: TRBJ2-3; d_call: NA; clone_size: NA; v_call: TRBV20-1; cdr3_nt: TGCAGTGCCGTGACTTTCGGAGATACGCAGTATTTT; cdr3_aa: CSAVTFGDTQYF
j_call: TRBJ2-7; d_call: NA; clone_size: NA; v_call: TRBV11-3; cdr3_nt: TGTGCCAGCAGCTTAGTTCGGGGTAGGTGGCACGAGCAGTACTTC; cdr3_aa: CASSLVRGRWHEQYF
j_call: TRBJ1-1; d_call: NA; clone_size: few; v_call: TRBV29-1; cdr3_nt: TGCAGCGCCCCAGGGTCGTCTTCCACTGAAGCTTTCTTT; cdr3_aa: CSAPGSSSTEAFF
j_call: TRBJ2-4; d_call: TRBD2; clone_size: NA; v_call: TRBV10-2; cdr3_nt: TGCGCCAGCAGTGCCCCGGCTAGCGGGAACCGGGGGGCCAAAAACATTCAGTACTTC; cdr3_aa: CASSAPASGNRGAKNIQYF
j_call: TRBJ2-1; d_call: TRBD2; clone_size: NA; v_call: TRBV6-1; cdr3_nt: TGTGCCAGCAGTGAATGGTGGGGAGGGGATGAGCAGTTCTTC; cdr3_aa: CASSEWWGGDEQFF
j_call: TRBJ1-6; d_call: NA; clone_size: NA; v_call: TRBV11-2; cdr3_nt: TGTGCCAGCATCGCTCGAGGGCAGGGAAACTCCCTCCACTTT; cdr3_aa: CASIARGQGNSLHF
j_call: TRBJ1-6; d_call: NA; clone_size: NA; v_call: TRBV4-1; cdr3_nt: TGCGCCAGCAGCCAAGGCCCCTGGGGGAGCGGGAGCTCCTATAATTCACCCCTCCACTTT; cdr3_aa: CASSQGPWGSGSSYNSPLHF
j_call: TRBJ2-7; d_call: NA; clone_size: NA; v_call: TRBV6-1; cdr3_nt: TGTGCCAGCAGTGAAGACGGATCGGGGTACTACGAGCAGTACTTC; cdr3_aa: CASSEDGSGYYEQYF
j_call: TRBJ2-7; d_call: NA; clone_size: NA; v_call: TRBV5-5; cdr3_nt: TGTGCCAGCAGCACCGCGACGAGGTACGAGCAGTACTTC; cdr3_aa: CASSTATRYEQYF
j_call: TRBJ1-1; d_call: NA; clone_size: NA; v_call: TRBV29-1; cdr3_nt: TGCAGCGTTGAAAGGAACACTGAAGCTTTCTTT; cdr3_aa: CSVERNTEAFF
j_call: TRBJ2-7; d_call: TRBD1; clone_size: few; v_call: TRBV2; cdr3_nt: TGTGCCAGCAGTTCAAGAACAGGGGACACCTACGAGCAGTACTTC; cdr3_aa: CASSSRTGDTYEQYF